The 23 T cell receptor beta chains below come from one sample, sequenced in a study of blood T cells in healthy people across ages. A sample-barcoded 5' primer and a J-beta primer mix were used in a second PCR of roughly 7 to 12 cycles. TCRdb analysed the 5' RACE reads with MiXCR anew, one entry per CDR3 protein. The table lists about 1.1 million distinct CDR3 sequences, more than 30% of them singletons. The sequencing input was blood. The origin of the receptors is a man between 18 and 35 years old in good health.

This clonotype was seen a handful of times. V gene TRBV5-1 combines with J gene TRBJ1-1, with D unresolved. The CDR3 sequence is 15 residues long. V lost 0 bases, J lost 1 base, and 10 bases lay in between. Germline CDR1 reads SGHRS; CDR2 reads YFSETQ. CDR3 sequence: CASSLEVSGNTEAFF. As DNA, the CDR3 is TGCGCCAGCAGCTTGGAAGTGAGCGGGAACACTGAAGCTTTCTTT.

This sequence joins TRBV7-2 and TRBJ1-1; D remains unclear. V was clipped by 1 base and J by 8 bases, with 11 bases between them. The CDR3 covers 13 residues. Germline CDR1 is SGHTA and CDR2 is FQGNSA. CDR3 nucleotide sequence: TGTGCCAGCAGCTTAGTTGGGAGGGAGGAAGCTTTCTTT. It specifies CASSLVGREEAFF.

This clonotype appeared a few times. The CDR3 region is CASSSWDSGANVLTF. The CDR3 DNA reads TGTGCCAGCAGCTCTTGGGACTCTGGGGCCAACGTCCTGACTTTC. The V and J genes are TRBV7-9 and TRBJ2-6; D unresolved. V lost 4 bases, J lost 0 bases, and 7 bases lay in between. The CDR3 is made up of 15 amino acids. Germline V gives CDR1 SEHNR, CDR2 FQNEAQ (reference sequence).

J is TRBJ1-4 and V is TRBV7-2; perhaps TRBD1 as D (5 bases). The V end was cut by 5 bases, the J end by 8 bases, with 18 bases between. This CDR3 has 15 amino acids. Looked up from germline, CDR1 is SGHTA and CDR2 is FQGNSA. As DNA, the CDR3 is TGTGCCAGCAGCGACACGGGGACCAAAGGGGAAAAACTGTTTTTT. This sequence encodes CASSDTGTKGEKLFF.

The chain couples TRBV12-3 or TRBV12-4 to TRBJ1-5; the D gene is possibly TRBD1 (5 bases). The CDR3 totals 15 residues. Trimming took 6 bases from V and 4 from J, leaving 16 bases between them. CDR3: CASSRRAGGNQPQHF. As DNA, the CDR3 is TGTGCCAGCAGCCGCAGGGCTGGCGGGAATCAGCCCCAGCATTTT.

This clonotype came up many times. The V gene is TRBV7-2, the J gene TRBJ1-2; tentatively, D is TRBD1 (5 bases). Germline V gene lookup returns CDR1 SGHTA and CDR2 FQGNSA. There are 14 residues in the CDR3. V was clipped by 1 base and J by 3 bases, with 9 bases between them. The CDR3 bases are TGTGCCAGCAGCTTAGATAGGGGAGACTATGGCTACACCTTC. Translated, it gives CASSLDRGDYGYTF.

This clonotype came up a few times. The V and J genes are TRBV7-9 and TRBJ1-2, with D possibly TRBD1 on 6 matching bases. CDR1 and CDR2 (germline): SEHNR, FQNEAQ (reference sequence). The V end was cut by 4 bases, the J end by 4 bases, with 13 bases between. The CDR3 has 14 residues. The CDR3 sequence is CASSSHTGFYGYTF. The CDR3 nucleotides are TGTGCCAGCAGCTCACACACAGGGTTCTATGGCTACACCTTC.

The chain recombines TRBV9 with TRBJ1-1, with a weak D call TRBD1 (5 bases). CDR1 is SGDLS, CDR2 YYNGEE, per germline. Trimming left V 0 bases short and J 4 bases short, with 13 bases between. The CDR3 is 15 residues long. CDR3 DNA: TGTGCCAGCAGCGTAGGGGGGGATCGCGTCACTGAAGCTTTCTTT. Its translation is CASSVGGDRVTEAFF.

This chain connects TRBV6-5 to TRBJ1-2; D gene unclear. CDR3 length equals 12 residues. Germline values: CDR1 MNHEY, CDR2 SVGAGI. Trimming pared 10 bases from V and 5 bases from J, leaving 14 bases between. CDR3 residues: CATRAAGYGYTF. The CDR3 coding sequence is TGTGCCACGCGGGCGGCAGGATATGGCTACACCTTC.

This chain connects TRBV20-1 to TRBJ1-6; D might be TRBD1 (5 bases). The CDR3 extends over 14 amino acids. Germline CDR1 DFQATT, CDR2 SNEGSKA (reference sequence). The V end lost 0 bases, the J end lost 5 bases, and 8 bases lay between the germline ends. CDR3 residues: CSARDQGHNSPLHF. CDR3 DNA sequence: TGCAGTGCTAGAGATCAGGGCCATAATTCACCCCTCCACTTT.

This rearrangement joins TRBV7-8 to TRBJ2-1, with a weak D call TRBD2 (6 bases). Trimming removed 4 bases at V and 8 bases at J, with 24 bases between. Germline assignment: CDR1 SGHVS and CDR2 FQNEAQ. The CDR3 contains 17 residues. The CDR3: CASSSPPGLAAVHEQFF. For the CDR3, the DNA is TGTGCCAGCAGCTCGCCTCCGGGACTCGCCGCGGTCCATGAGCAGTTCTTC.

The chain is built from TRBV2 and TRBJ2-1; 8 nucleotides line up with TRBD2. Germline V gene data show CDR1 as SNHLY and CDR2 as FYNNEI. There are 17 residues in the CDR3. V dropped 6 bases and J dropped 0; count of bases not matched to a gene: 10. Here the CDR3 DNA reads TGTGCCAGCAGGGGAGTAGCGGGGATCAGCTCCTACAATGAGCAGTTCTTC. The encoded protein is CASRGVAGISSYNEQFF.

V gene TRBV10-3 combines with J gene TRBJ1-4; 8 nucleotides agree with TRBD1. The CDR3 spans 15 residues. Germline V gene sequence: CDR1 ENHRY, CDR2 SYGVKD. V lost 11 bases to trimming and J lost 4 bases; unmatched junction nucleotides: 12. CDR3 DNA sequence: TGTGCCTCAAGGGAAAGACAGGGGCGTAATGAAAAACTGTTTTTT. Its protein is CASRERQGRNEKLFF.

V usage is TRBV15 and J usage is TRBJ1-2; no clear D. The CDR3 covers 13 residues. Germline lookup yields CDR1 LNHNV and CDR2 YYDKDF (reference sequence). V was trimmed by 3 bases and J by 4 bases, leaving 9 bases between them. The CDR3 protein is CATSSEGPYGYTF. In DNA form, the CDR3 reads TGTGCCACCAGCAGCGAAGGGCCCTATGGCTACACCTTC.

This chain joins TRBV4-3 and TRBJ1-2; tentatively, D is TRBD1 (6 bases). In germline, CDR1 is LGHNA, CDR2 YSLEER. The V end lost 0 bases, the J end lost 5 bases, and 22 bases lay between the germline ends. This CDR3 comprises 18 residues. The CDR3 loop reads CASSQDPPVGQRRYGYTF. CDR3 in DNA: TGCGCCAGCAGCCAAGATCCCCCCGTTGGACAGCGAAGATATGGCTACACCTTC.

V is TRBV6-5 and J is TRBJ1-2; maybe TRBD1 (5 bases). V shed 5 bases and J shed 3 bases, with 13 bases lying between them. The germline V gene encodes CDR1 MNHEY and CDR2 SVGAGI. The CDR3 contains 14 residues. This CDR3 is CASSDDGGDYGYTF. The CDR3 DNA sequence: TGTGCCAGCAGTGACGATGGGGGGGACTATGGCTACACCTTC.

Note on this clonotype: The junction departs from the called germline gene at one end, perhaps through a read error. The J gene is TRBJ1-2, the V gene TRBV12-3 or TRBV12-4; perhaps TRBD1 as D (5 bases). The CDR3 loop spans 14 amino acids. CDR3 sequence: CASSYGTGGNGHTF. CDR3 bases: TGTGCCAGCAGTTATGGGACTGGGGGGAATGGCCACACCTTC.

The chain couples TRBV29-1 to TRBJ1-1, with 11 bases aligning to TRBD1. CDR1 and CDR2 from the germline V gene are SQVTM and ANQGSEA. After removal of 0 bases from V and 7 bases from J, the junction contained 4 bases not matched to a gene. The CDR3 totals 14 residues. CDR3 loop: CSVEDGTGGYEAFF. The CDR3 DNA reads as TGCAGCGTTGAAGACGGGACAGGGGGTTATGAAGCTTTCTTT.

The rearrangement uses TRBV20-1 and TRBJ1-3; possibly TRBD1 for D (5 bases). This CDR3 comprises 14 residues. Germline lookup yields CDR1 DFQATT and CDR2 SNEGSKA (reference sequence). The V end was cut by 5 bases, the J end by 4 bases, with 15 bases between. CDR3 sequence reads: CSARDRLQGNTIYF. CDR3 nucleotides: TGCAGTGCTCGTGACAGACTACAGGGAAACACCATATATTTT.

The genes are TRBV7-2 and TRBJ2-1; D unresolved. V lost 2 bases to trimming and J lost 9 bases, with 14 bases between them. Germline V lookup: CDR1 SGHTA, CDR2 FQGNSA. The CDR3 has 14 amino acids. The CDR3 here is CASSLPALLSEQFF. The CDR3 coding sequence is TGTGCCAGCAGCTTACCAGCCTTACTCAGTGAGCAGTTCTTC.

The CDR3 coding sequence is TGTGCCAGTAGTCTCGGGACTAGAGGTTACAATGAGCAGTACTTC. As protein: CASSLGTRGYNEQYF. The chain combines TRBV19 with TRBJ2-7, with 8 bases that match TRBD2. V lost 5 bases, J lost 7 bases, and 13 bases stayed unmatched. Germline loops: CDR1 LNHDA, CDR2 SQIVND (reference sequence). CDR3 size: 15 residues.

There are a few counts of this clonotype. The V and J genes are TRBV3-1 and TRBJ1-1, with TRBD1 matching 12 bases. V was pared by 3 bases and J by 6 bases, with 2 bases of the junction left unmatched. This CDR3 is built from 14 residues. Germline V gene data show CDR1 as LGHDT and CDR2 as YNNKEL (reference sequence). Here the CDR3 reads CASSQGQGAAEAFF. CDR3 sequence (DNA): TGTGCCAGCAGCCAGGGACAGGGGGCCGCTGAAGCTTTCTTT. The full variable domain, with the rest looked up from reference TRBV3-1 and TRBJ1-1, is DTAVSQTPKYLVTQMGNDKSIKCEQNLGHDTMYWYKQDSKKFLKIMFSYNNKELIINETVPNRFSPKSPDKAHLNLHINSLELGDSAVYFCASSQGQGAAEAFFGQGTRLTVV.

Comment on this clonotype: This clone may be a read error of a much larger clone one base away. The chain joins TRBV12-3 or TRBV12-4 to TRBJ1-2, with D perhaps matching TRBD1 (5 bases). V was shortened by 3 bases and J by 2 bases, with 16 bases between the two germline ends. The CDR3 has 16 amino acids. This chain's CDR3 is CASSFRGAGPNYGYTF. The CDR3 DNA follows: TGTGCCAGCAGTTTTCGAGGGGCCGGCCCAAACTATGGCTACACCTTC.